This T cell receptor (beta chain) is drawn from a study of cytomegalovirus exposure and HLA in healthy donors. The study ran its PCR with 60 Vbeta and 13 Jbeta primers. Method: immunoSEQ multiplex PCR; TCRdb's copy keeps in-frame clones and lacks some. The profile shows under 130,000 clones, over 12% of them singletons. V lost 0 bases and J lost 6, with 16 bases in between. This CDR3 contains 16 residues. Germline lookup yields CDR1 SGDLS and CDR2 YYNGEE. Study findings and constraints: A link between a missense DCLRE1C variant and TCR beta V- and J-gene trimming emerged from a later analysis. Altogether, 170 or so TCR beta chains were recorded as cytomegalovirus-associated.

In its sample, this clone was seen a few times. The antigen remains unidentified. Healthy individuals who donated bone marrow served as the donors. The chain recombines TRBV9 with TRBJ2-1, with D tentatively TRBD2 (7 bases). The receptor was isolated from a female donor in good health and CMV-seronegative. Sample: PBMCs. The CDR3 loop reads CASSVVPGGGANEQFF. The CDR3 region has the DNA TGTGCCAGCAGCGTAGTACCGGGTGGGGGGGCCAATGAGCAGTTCTTC.